This paragraph reports one T cell receptor (beta chain). Its specificity is unknown. The sample belongs to a study of response to subunit inactivated influenza vaccine. The germline CDR1 and CDR2 sequences are SGHVS and FNYEAQ. V lost 1 base, J lost 0 bases, and 10 bases lay in between. The CDR3 has 15 residues. TCRdb passed the RT-PCR reads through MiXCR, listing each CDR3 protein once. This sample has about 700,000 distinct CDR3 sequences, with over 11% found just once. Study outcomes and limitations: After each seasonal influenza vaccination, few new T cells are recruited, the authors suggested.

The sequence derives from a man aged 50 or older who received an inactivated influenza vaccine. The input for sequencing was PBMCs from blood, taken 14 to 15 days before vaccination. This rearrangement joins TRBV7-6 to TRBJ2-7; possibly TRBD2 for D (6 bases). DNA of the CDR3: TGTGCCAGCAGCTTAGAGGAGGGGTTCTCCTACGAGCAGTACTTC. This translates into CASSLEEGFSYEQYF.